This T cell receptor (beta chain) emerged from a study of blood T cell repertoires in COVID-19. On the study more broadly: Spain, Italy and the United States supplied samples that represented acute and convalescent COVID-19.

In the authors' workflow: Estimation of nucleated cell counts relied on the amplification of reference gene primers. Here immunoSEQ multiplex PCR was the method, and the copy in TCRdb shows in-frame clones only, minus some. Clone size and the V and J calls come from that table; the DNA yielded D and trimming. The table includes more than 50,000 clones, over 90% detected once. V lost 1 base to trimming and J lost 3 bases; unmatched junction nucleotides: 2. This CDR3 is 13 amino acids long. Germline assignment: CDR1 SQVTM and CDR2 ANQGSEA. The source material was peripheral blood. The V call is TRBV29-1, the J call TRBJ1-1; 7 nucleotides line up with TRBD1. This receptor was identified in a human donor in a cohort sampled during active COVID-19. CDR3 in DNA: TGCAGCGTTGAAGGTGGGACAGACACTGAAGCTTTCTTT. Its translation: CSVEGGTDTEAFF. Complete variable domain (other parts from reference TRBV29-1 and TRBJ1-1): SAVISQKPSRDICQRGTSLTIQCQVDSQVTMMFWYRQQPGQSLTLIATANQGSEATYESGFVIDKFPISRPNLTFSTLTVSNMSPEDSSIYLCSVEGGTDTEAFFGQGTRLTVV.